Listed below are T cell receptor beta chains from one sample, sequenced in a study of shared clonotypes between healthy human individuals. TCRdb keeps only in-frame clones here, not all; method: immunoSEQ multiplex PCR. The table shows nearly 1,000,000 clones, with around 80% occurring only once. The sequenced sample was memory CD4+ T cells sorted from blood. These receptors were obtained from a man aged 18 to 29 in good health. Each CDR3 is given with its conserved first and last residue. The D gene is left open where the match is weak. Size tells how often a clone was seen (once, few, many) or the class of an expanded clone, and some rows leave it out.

TGTGCCAGCAGTCATCGGGGGCACACCACAGATACGCAGTATTTT,CASSHRGHTTDTQYF,TRBV6-5,TRBJ2-3,NA,NA
TGTGCCAGCAGTTACTCGAATTCACCCCTCCACTTT,CASSYSNSPLHF,TRBV6-5,TRBJ1-6,NA,NA
TGTGCCAGCAGCCCTGACGGGGGCCCCCAGTACTTC,CASSPDGGPQYF,TRBV7-9,TRBJ2-5,NA,NA
TGTGCCAGCTCACCACAACAGGGAGGACAAGAGACCCAGTACTTC,CASSPQQGGQETQYF,TRBV18,TRBJ2-5,NA,NA
TGTGCCACGACGGACGGGAACTATGGCTACACCTTC,CATTDGNYGYTF,TRBV19,TRBJ1-2,once,NA
TGTGCCAGCAGCGGGGGGAACAATCAGCCCCAGCATTTT,CASSGGNNQPQHF,TRBV13,TRBJ1-5,NA,NA
TGTGCCAGCAGCTTAGATTCGCAGGGGTATGGCTACACCTTC,CASSLDSQGYGYTF,TRBV7-9,TRBJ1-2,few,NA
TGTGCCAGCGGGCGGGCAGGGGCCAATTCACCCCTCCACTTT,CASGRAGANSPLHF,TRBV2,TRBJ1-6,NA,NA
TGTGCCAGCAGTTTATCGTTAGGACTAAGCGAGCAGTACTTC,CASSLSLGLSEQYF,TRBV27,TRBJ2-7,once,NA
TGCGCCAGCAGCCCCACACAGGGGGAACAGCCCCAGCATTTT,CASSPTQGEQPQHF,TRBV5-1,TRBJ1-5,NA,TRBD1
TGCAGCGTTGGGGTAGCGGGAGGCCCCTACAATGAGCAGTTCTTC,CSVGVAGGPYNEQFF,TRBV29-1,TRBJ2-1,NA,TRBD2
TGTGCCAGCTCACCACCGAATGCAGATACGCAGTATTTT,CASSPPNADTQYF,TRBV18,TRBJ2-3,NA,NA
TGTGCCAGCAGGGGACTAGCGGGGGCCACAGATACGCAGTATTTT,CASRGLAGATDTQYF,TRBV2,TRBJ2-3,NA,TRBD2
TGCGCCAGCAGTGCCCCCGGGGAGGGCCGCTATGGCTACACCTTC,CASSAPGEGRYGYTF,TRBV10-2,TRBJ1-2,NA,NA
TGTGCCAGCAGGGAGACTTGGGGCTACACCTTC,CASRETWGYTF,TRBV28,TRBJ1-2,NA,NA
TGTGCCAGCACCTGGACAGGGGGCGCCTACAATGAGCAGTTCTTC,CASTWTGGAYNEQFF,TRBV9,TRBJ2-1,NA,TRBD1
TGTGCCAGCAGCGTAGTAGGACAGTCCGCCGGGGAGCTGTTTTTT,CASSVVGQSAGELFF,TRBV9,TRBJ2-2,few,NA
TGTGCCAGCAGCTTAGTAGGGGTGACTAATGAAAAACTGTTTTTT,CASSLVGVTNEKLFF,TRBV7-9,TRBJ1-4,NA,NA
TGTGCCAGCAGCTTAGCTCCTAGCGGGAGGCATCCCACCTACGAGCAGTACTTC,CASSLAPSGRHPTYEQYF,TRBV7-2,TRBJ2-7,NA,TRBD2
TGCGCCAGCAGCTTGGGACGGCCTCCAGAGACCCAGTACTTC,CASSLGRPPETQYF,TRBV5-1,TRBJ2-5,NA,NA
TGTGCCAGCAATAATCGACAGGGGGTAGCTAACTATGGCTACACCTTC,CASNNRQGVANYGYTF,TRBV2,TRBJ1-2,NA,TRBD1
TGTGCCACCAGCAGAGATGATACCTCGACCCTCTACTATGGCTACACCTTC,CATSRDDTSTLYYGYTF,TRBV15,TRBJ1-2,NA,NA
TGTGCCAGCAGCGCCGGACTAGCGGGAGGGGGCTTAGGAGATACGCAGTATTTT,CASSAGLAGGGLGDTQYF,TRBV9,TRBJ2-3,NA,TRBD2
TGCAGCGTCGCCCCCGGGACAGGGGACGAAACTGAAGCTTTCTTT,CSVAPGTGDETEAFF,TRBV29-1,TRBJ1-1,NA,TRBD1
TGTGCCAGTAGTATATCGGTCAGTCATAGCAATCAGCCCCAGCATTTT,CASSISVSHSNQPQHF,TRBV19,TRBJ1-5,NA,NA